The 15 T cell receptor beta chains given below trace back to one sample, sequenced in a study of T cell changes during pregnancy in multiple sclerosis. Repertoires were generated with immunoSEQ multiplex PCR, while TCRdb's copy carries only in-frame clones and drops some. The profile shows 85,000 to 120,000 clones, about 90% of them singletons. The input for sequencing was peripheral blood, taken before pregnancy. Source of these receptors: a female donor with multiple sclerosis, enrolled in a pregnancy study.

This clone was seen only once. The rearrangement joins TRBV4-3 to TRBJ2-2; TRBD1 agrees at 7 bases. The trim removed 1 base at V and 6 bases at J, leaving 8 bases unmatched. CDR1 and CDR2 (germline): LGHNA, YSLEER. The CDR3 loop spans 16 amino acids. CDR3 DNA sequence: TGCGCCAGCAGCCAAGCTCGGACAGGAGGAGCCGGGGAGCTGTTTTTT. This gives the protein CASSQARTGGAGELFF.

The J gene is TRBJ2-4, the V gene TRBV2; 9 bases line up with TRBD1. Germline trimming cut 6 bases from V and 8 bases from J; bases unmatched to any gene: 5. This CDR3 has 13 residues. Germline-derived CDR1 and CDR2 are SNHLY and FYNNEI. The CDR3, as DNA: TGTGCCAGCAGCTACAGGGGGCTAGACATTCAGTACTTC. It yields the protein CASSYRGLDIQYF.

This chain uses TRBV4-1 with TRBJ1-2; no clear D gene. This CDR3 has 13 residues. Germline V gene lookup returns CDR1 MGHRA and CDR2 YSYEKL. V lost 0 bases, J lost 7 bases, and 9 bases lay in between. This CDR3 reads CASSQDREGGYTF. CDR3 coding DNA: TGCGCCAGCAGCCAAGATAGGGAGGGTGGCTACACCTTC.

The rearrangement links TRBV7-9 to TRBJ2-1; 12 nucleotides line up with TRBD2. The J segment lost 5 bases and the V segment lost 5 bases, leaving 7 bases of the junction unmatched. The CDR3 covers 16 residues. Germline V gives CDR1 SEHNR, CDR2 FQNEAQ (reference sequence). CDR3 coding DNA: TGTGCCAGCAGCGCCCTACTAGCGGGGGGAAACAATGAGCAGTTCTTC. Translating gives CASSALLAGGNNEQFF.

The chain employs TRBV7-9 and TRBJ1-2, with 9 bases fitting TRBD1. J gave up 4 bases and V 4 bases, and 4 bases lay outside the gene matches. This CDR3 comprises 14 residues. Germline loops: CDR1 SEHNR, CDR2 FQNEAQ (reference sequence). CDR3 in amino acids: CASSSQGASYGYTF. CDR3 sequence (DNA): TGTGCCAGCAGCTCACAGGGGGCCAGCTATGGCTACACCTTC.

The CDR3 region has the DNA TGCAGTGCTGGGACAGGGTACGGCTACACCTTC. It is translated as CSAGTGYGYTF. J is TRBJ1-2 and V is TRBV20-1, with 9 bases identical to TRBD1. Trimming took 5 bases from V and 8 from J; bases not matched to a gene: 3. Per germline, CDR1 DFQATT and CDR2 SNEGSKA (reference sequence). This CDR3 has 11 amino acids.

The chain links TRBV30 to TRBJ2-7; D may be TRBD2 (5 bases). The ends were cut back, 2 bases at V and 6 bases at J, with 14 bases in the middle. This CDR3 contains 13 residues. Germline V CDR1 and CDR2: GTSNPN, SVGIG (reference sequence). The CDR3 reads CAWSWKRAGEQYF. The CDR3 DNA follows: TGTGCCTGGAGTTGGAAGAGGGCAGGCGAGCAGTACTTC.

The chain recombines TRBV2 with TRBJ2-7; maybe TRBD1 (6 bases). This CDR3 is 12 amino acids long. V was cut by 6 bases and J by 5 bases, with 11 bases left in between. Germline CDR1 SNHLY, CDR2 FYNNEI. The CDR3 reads CASRSGVHEQYF. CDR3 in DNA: TGTGCCAGCAGGTCAGGGGTACACGAGCAGTACTTC.

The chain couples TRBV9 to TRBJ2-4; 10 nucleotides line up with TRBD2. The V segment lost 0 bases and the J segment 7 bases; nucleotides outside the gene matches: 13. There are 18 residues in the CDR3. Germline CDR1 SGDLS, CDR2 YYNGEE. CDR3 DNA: TGTGCCAGCAGCGTAGCTCTTCCAGCGGGAGGGATCCTGAACATTCAGTACTTC. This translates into CASSVALPAGGILNIQYF.

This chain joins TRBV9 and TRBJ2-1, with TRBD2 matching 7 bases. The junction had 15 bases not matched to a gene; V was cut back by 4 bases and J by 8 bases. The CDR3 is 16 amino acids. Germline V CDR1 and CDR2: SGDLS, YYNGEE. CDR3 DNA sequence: TGTGCCAGCAGCCCTCGGGGAGGGACCTCAGGCGATGAGCAGTTCTTC. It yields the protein CASSPRGGTSGDEQFF.

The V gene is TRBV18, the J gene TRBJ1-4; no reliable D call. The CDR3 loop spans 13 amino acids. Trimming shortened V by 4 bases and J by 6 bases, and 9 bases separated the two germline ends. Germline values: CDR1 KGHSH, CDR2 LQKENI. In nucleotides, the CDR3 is TGTGCCAGCTCACTTGACTTGGATGAAAAACTGTTTTTT. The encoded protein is CASSLDLDEKLFF.

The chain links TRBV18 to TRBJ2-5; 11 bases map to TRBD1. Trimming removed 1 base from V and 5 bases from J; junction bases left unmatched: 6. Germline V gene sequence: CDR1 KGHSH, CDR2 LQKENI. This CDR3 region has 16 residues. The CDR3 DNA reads TGTGCCAGCTCACCACTAGGACAGGGGGCAGGCGAGACCCAGTACTTC. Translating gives CASSPLGQGAGETQYF.

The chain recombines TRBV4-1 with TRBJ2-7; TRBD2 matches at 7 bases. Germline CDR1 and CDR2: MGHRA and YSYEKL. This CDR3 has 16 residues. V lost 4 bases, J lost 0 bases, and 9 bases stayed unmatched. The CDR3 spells CASSPAGGSSSYEQYF. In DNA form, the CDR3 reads TGCGCCAGCAGCCCCGCAGGCGGGAGCTCCTCCTACGAGCAGTACTTC.

The DNA of the CDR3 is TGTGCCAGCGCGGGGGGGCCGGATAATGAGCAGTTCTTC. This gives the protein CASAGGPDNEQFF. The V gene is TRBV11-2, the J gene TRBJ2-1; TRBD2 matches at 9 bases. Unmatched junction bases numbered 6, after V lost 8 bases and J lost 7 bases. The length of the CDR3 is 13 residues. Germline V gene data show CDR1 as SGHAT and CDR2 as FQNNGV.

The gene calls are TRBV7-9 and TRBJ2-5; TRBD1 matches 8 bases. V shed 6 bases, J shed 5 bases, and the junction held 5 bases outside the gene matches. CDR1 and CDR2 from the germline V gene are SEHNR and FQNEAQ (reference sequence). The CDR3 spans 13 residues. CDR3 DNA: TGTGCCAGCAGGGCAGGGGGCGCGGAGACCCAGTACTTC. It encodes CASRAGGAETQYF.